A selection of T cell receptor beta chains follows, all from one sample in a study of cytomegalovirus exposure and HLA in healthy donors. Profiled with immunoSEQ multiplex PCR; TCRdb holds only in-frame clones, not every one. The table lists approximately 160,000 clones, 80% to 85% of them singletons. The sequenced sample was PBMCs. The source is a man aged 45-65 years in good health and CMV-seropositive. Each CDR3 is given with its conserved first and last residue. Each record gives: V gene, clone size, CDR3 length, J gene, D gene, CDR3 protein, CDR3 DNA. The D gene is left open where the match is weak. Size tells how often a clone was seen (once, few, many) or the class of an expanded clone, and some rows leave it out.

V: TRBV5-1
size: -
length: 19
J: TRBJ1-4
D: TRBD1
CDR3: CASSLAPPGQGAAYEKLFF
DNA: TGCGCCAGCAGCTTGGCCCCGCCGGGACAGGGGGCGGCTTATGAAAAACTGTTTTTT

V: TRBV13
size: -
length: 14
J: TRBJ1-2
D: TRBD1
CDR3: CASSPRQGISGYTF
DNA: TGTGCCAGCAGCCCCCGACAGGGCATAAGCGGCTACACCTTC

V: TRBV10-3
size: -
length: 15
J: TRBJ1-6
D: -
CDR3: CAIRARDTNNSPLHF
DNA: TGTGCCATCAGGGCCCGGGACACCAATAATTCACCCCTCCACTTT

V: TRBV6-4
size: -
length: 14
J: TRBJ1-2
D: TRBD1
CDR3: CASRRDRGPYGYTF
DNA: TGTGCCAGCCGACGTGACAGGGGTCCCTATGGCTACACCTTC

V: TRBV7-6
size: once
length: 12
J: TRBJ2-7
D: -
CDR3: CASSLGGGEQYF
DNA: TGTGCCAGCAGCTTAGGAGGGGGTGAGCAGTACTTC

V: TRBV6-5
size: once
length: 14
J: TRBJ2-7
D: TRBD1
CDR3: CASSTGTGVYEQYF
DNA: TGTGCCAGCAGCACCGGGACAGGGGTCTACGAGCAGTACTTC

V: TRBV6-1
size: -
length: 13
J: TRBJ2-7
D: -
CDR3: CASSDGGIYEQYF
DNA: TGTGCCAGCAGTGATGGCGGGATCTACGAGCAGTACTTC

V: TRBV27
size: -
length: 14
J: TRBJ1-1
D: -
CDR3: CASSLGQTNTEAFF
DNA: TGTGCCAGCAGCCTCGGACAGACGAACACTGAAGCTTTCTTT

V: TRBV4-2
size: -
length: 15
J: TRBJ2-3
D: TRBD2
CDR3: CASRQGLADTDTQYF
DNA: TGTGCCAGCAGACAGGGACTAGCGGACACAGATACGCAGTATTTT

V: TRBV5-1
size: -
length: 15
J: TRBJ2-3
D: -
CDR3: CASSLEVTVTDTQYF
DNA: TGCGCCAGCAGCTTGGAAGTGACAGTCACAGATACGCAGTATTTT

V: TRBV27
size: -
length: 13
J: TRBJ1-2
D: -
CDR3: CASRKTVTDGYTF
DNA: TGTGCCAGCAGGAAGACAGTCACCGATGGCTACACCTTC

V: TRBV6-1
size: -
length: 11
J: TRBJ2-7
D: -
CDR3: CASVSGVEQYF
DNA: TGTGCCAGCGTTTCGGGGGTCGAGCAGTACTTC

V: TRBV5-1
size: -
length: 15
J: TRBJ2-5
D: -
CDR3: CASSLYAGALETQYF
DNA: TGCGCCAGCAGCTTGTACGCGGGGGCCTTGGAGACCCAGTACTTC

V: TRBV5-8
size: -
length: 15
J: TRBJ2-3
D: -
CDR3: CAITQGQQSTDTQYF
DNA: TGTGCCATAACTCAGGGGCAGCAAAGCACAGATACGCAGTATTTT

V: TRBV7-2
size: -
length: 16
J: TRBJ2-7
D: -
CDR3: CASSLGAALLSYEQYF
DNA: TGTGCCAGCAGCCTGGGGGCCGCCCTCCTCTCCTACGAGCAGTACTTC

V: TRBV9
size: few
length: 16
J: TRBJ1-2
D: -
CDR3: CASSPTSAGAGHGYTF
DNA: TGTGCCAGCAGCCCTACGTCGGCAGGGGCCGGGCATGGCTACACCTTC

V: TRBV30
size: -
length: 16
J: TRBJ1-6
D: TRBD1
CDR3: CAWAPTGRPYNSPLHF
DNA: TGTGCCTGGGCCCCGACAGGGAGGCCCTATAATTCACCCCTCCACTTT

V: TRBV19
size: -
length: 15
J: TRBJ1-1
D: TRBD1
CDR3: CASSPLGQLNTEAFF
DNA: TGTGCCAGTAGCCCTCTGGGACAGTTGAACACTGAAGCTTTCTTT

V: TRBV5-6
size: -
length: 15
J: TRBJ2-3
D: TRBD2
CDR3: CASSPGTSGFNTQYF
DNA: TGTGCCAGCAGCCCCGGGACTAGCGGTTTCAATACGCAGTATTTT

V: TRBV7-3
size: -
length: 15
J: TRBJ2-2
D: -
CDR3: CASSLGQGYTGELFF
DNA: TGTGCCAGCAGCTTAGGGCAGGGTTACACCGGGGAGCTGTTTTTT

V: TRBV11-3
size: -
length: 15
J: TRBJ2-7
D: -
CDR3: CASSFGRGPSYEQYF
DNA: TGTGCCAGCAGCTTCGGGCGGGGACCCTCCTACGAGCAGTACTTC

V: TRBV30
size: few
length: 11
J: TRBJ2-7
D: -
CDR3: CAWRQGFEQYF
DNA: TGTGCCTGGAGACAGGGATTCGAGCAGTACTTC

V: TRBV6-1
size: -
length: 14
J: TRBJ1-5
D: TRBD1
CDR3: CASRDDRAAQPQHF
DNA: TGTGCCAGCAGGGACGACAGGGCGGCTCAGCCCCAGCATTTT

V: TRBV30
size: -
length: 17
J: TRBJ1-1
D: TRBD1
CDR3: CASGMGAGQGRNTEAFF
DNA: TGTGCCTCTGGGATGGGGGCGGGACAGGGGCGGAACACTGAAGCTTTCTTT

V: TRBV7-3
size: -
length: 12
J: TRBJ2-2
D: -
CDR3: CASSPAGGELFF
DNA: TGTGCCAGCAGCCCCGCGGGCGGGGAGCTGTTTTTT

V: TRBV5-6
size: -
length: 14
J: TRBJ2-1
D: -
CDR3: CASSLHLAWNEQFF
DNA: TGTGCCAGCAGCTTACATCTAGCTTGGAATGAGCAGTTCTTC

V: TRBV5-6
size: once
length: 15
J: TRBJ2-2
D: TRBD1
CDR3: CASSWGQGITGELFF
DNA: TGTGCCAGCAGCTGGGGACAGGGGATCACCGGGGAGCTGTTTTTT

V: TRBV27
size: -
length: 13
J: TRBJ2-7
D: -
CDR3: CASSRELNYEQYF
DNA: TGTGCCAGCAGCCGAGAGTTAAACTACGAGCAGTACTTC

V: TRBV7-9
size: -
length: 18
J: TRBJ2-3
D: -
CDR3: CASSLRFERDSNTDTQYF
DNA: TGTGCCAGCAGCTTACGGTTTGAACGGGACTCCAACACAGATACGCAGTATTTT

V: TRBV6-6
size: -
length: 16
J: TRBJ2-7
D: TRBD2
CDR3: CASRPFLAGGTYEQYF
DNA: TGTGCCAGCAGGCCTTTTCTAGCGGGAGGAACCTACGAGCAGTACTTC